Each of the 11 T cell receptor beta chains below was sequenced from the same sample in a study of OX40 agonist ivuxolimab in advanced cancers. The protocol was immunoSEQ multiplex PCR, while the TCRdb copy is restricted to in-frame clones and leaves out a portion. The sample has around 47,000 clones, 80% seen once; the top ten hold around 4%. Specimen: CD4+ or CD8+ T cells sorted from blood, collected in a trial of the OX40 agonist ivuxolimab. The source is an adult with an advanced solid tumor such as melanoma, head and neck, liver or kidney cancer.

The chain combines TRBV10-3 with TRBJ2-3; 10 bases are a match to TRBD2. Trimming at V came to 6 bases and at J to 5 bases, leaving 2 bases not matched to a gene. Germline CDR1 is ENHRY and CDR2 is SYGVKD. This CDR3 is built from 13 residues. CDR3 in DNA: TGTGCCATCAGCCCTAGCGGGGGAGATACGCAGTATTTT. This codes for CAISPSGGDTQYF.

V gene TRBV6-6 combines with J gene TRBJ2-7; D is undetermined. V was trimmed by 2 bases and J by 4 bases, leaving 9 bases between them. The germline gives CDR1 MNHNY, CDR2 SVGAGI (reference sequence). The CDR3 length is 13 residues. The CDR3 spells CASSYRPDYEQYF. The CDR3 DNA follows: TGTGCCAGCAGTTACCGGCCAGATTACGAGCAGTACTTC.

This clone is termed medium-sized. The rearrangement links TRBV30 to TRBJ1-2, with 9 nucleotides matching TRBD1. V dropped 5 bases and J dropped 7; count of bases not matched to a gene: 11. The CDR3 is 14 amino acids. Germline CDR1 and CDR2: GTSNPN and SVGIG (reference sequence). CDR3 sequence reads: CAWSHGQGRGGYTF. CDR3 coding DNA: TGTGCCTGGTCCCATGGACAGGGGAGGGGTGGCTACACCTTC.

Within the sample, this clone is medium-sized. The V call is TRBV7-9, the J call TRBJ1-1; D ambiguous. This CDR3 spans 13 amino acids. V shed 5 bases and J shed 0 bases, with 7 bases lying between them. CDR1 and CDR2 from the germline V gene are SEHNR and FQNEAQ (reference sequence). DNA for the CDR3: TGTGCCAGCAGCCCCCAGGTGAACACTGAAGCTTTCTTT. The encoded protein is CASSPQVNTEAFF.

CDR3 bases: TGTGCCAGCAGTGAAGCGCTTGTTAGGGGAGATAGGCCCCAGCATTTT. Translation gives CASSEALVRGDRPQHF. This chain links TRBV2 with TRBJ1-5, with TRBD1 as a possible D gene (5 bases). V was trimmed by 0 bases and J by 9 bases, leaving 18 bases between them. CDR1 SNHLY and CDR2 FYNNEI come from the germline V gene. The CDR3 consists of 16 residues.

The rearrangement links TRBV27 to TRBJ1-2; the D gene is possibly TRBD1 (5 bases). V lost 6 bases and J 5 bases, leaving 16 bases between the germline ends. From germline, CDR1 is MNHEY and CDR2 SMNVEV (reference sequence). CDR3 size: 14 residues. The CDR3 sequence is CASSPEAGLYGYTF. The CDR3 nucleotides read TGTGCCAGCAGCCCGGAGGCAGGGCTATATGGCTACACCTTC.

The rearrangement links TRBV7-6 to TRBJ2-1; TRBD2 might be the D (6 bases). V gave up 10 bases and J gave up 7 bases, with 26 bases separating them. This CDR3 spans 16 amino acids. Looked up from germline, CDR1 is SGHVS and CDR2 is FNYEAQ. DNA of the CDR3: TGTGCCACCCCCGGGGGTGGTTTAGCGTCCGTAAATGAGCAGTTCTTC. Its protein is CATPGGGLASVNEQFF.

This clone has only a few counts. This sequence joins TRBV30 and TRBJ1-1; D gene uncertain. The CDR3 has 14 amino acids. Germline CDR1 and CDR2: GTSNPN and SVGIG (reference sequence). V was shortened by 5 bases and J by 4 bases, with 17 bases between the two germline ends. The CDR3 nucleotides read TGTGCCTGGGGCCCGGGCCACCTAACCACTGAAGCTTTCTTT. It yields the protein CAWGPGHLTTEAFF.

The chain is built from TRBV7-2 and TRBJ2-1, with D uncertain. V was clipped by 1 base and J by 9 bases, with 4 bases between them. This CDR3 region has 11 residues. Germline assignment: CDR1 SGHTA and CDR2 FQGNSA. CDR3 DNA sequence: TGTGCCAGCAGCTTAGAGGTTGAGCAGTTCTTC. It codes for CASSLEVEQFF.

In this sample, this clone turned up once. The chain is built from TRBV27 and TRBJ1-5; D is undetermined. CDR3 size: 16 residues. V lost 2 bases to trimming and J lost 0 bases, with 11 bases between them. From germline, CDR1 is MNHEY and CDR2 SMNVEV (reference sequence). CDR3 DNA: TGTGCCAGCAGTTTAAGGGCCGTTTTTAGCAATCAGCCCCAGCATTTT. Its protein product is CASSLRAVFSNQPQHF.

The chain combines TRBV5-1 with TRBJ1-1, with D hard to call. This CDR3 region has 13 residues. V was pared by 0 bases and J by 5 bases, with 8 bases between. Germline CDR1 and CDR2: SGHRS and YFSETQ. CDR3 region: CASSLVGITEAFF. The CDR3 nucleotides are TGCGCCAGCAGCTTGGTAGGGATAACTGAAGCTTTCTTT.